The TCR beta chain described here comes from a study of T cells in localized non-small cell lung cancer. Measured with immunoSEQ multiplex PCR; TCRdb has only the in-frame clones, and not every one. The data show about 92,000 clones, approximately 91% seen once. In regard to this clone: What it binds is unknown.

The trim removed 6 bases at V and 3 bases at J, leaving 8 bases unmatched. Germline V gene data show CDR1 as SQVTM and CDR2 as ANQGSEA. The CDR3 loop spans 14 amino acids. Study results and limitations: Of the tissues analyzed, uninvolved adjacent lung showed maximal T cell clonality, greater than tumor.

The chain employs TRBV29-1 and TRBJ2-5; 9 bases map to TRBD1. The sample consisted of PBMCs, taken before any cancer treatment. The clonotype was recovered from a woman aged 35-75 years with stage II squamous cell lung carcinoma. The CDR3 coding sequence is TGCAGCGTCTCCGGGACAGGGATGGAAGAGACCCAGTACTTC. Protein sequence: CSVSGTGMEETQYF.